The 25 T cell receptor beta chains given below trace back to one sample, sequenced in a study of early T cells in non-severe SARS-CoV-2 infection. TCRdb used MiXCR to reprocess the 5' RACE reads, holding one entry per CDR3 protein. The sample contains 70,000 to 80,000 distinct CDR3 sequences, roughly 12% of which appear only once. The sequenced sample was whole blood, obtained at baseline. These TCRs come from an adult who was a healthcare worker with PCR-confirmed SARS-CoV-2 infection or an uninfected control (not recorded which).

The chain recombines TRBV7-8 with TRBJ2-2, with 7 bases that match TRBD2. Trimming at V came to 5 bases and at J to 3 bases, leaving 6 bases not matched to a gene. Germline CDR1 SGHVS, CDR2 FQNEAQ. This CDR3 region has 15 residues. The CDR3 region is CASSLSGVYTGELFF. CDR3 coding DNA: TGTGCCAGCAGCCTCAGCGGGGTCTACACCGGGGAGCTGTTTTTT.

The genes are TRBV11-2 and TRBJ2-5, with 8 bases identical to TRBD2. This CDR3 is 15 amino acids long. Trimming removed 1 base from V and 5 bases from J; junction bases left unmatched: 6. Germline values: CDR1 SGHAT, CDR2 FQNNGV. For the CDR3, the DNA is TGTGCCAGCAGCTTAGGGAGCGGGGGCTGGGAGACCCAGTACTTC. The encoded protein is CASSLGSGGWETQYF.

This clonotype was observed a handful of times. The chain uses TRBV12-3 or TRBV12-4 and TRBJ1-1, with no clear D. V lost 6 bases, J lost 3 bases, and 8 bases lay in between. The CDR3 extends over 12 amino acids. The CDR3 spells CASSPQDTEAFF. The CDR3 nucleotides are TGTGCCAGCAGCCCTCAGGACACTGAAGCTTTCTTT.

This clonotype was detected only a few times. This sequence joins TRBV4-1 and TRBJ1-6; D gene ambiguous. CDR1 is MGHRA and CDR2 is YSYEKL in the germline V gene. V was shortened by 3 bases and J by 0 bases, with 12 bases between the two germline ends. This CDR3 is built from 17 residues. The CDR3 region is CASSHRQAGSYNSPLHF. As DNA, the CDR3 is TGCGCCAGCAGCCACCGGCAGGCGGGCTCCTATAATTCACCCCTCCACTTT.

This clonotype was counted many times. The chain couples TRBV3-1 to TRBJ2-3, with 9 positions matching TRBD1. The CDR3 covers 17 residues. Germline V gives CDR1 LGHDT, CDR2 YNNKEL (reference sequence). J was trimmed by 3 bases and V by 1 base; bases with no gene match: 8. CDR3 coding DNA: TGTGCCAGCAGCCAAGTCCGGGGGACAGGGTTGACAGATACGCAGTATTTT. This sequence encodes CASSQVRGTGLTDTQYF.

This clonotype occurred a few times. Sequence at one end of the junction differs from germline and may be a read error. This sequence joins TRBV2 and TRBJ1-1, with TRBD1 as a possible D gene (5 bases). The CDR3 sequence is 13 residues long. The germline V gene encodes CDR1 SNHLY and CDR2 FYNNEI. The CDR3 DNA follows: TGTGCCAGCAGCGAAGGGGAGAACACTGAAGCTTTCTTT. It is translated as CASSEGENTEAFF.

This clonotype was detected ten times or more. CDR3 bases: TGTGCCAGCAGCTCAGGGAGGGTGAATGGCTACACCTTC. Protein sequence: CASSSGRVNGYTF. The V gene is TRBV11-2, the J gene TRBJ1-2, with D possibly matching TRBD1 (5 bases). Germline V lookup: CDR1 SGHAT, CDR2 FQNNGV. Trimming pared 4 bases from V and 6 bases from J, leaving 12 bases between. This CDR3 has 13 amino acids.

In this sample, this clonotype turned up a few times. This chain connects TRBV3-1 to TRBJ2-2; TRBD2 agrees at 14 bases. J gave up 5 bases and V 8 bases, and 4 bases lay outside the gene matches. The CDR3 consists of 15 residues. The V gene's germline CDR1 is LGHDT and CDR2 YNNKEL (reference sequence). The CDR3 region is CASGTSGGWTGELFF. The CDR3 DNA is TGTGCCAGCGGGACTAGCGGGGGATGGACCGGGGAGCTGTTTTTT.

This clonotype is medium-sized in the sample. The V call is TRBV27, the J call TRBJ2-3, with a weak D call TRBD2 (5 bases). CDR3 length equals 14 residues. Trimming shortened V by 6 bases and J by 1 base, and 11 bases separated the two germline ends. Germline lookup yields CDR1 MNHEY and CDR2 SMNVEV (reference sequence). The CDR3 sequence is CASRGIGGTDTQYF. The CDR3 coding sequence is TGTGCCAGCAGGGGTATCGGGGGCACAGATACGCAGTATTTT.

This clonotype showed up just a few times. The chain links TRBV15 to TRBJ2-2; D is possibly TRBD2 (5 bases). V was shortened by 6 bases and J by 0 bases, with 14 bases between the two germline ends. The CDR3 spans 16 residues. Germline V gene data show CDR1 as LNHNV and CDR2 as YYDKDF (reference sequence). The CDR3: CATSTRADANTGELFF. The CDR3 DNA reads TGTGCCACCAGTACTAGGGCAGACGCGAACACCGGGGAGCTGTTTTTT.

This clonotype has only a few counts. This sequence joins TRBV4-2 and TRBJ2-5; TRBD2 is a possible D gene (5 bases). The ends were cut back, 0 bases at V and 5 bases at J, with 13 bases in the middle. Germline lookup yields CDR1 LGHNA and CDR2 YNFKEQ. This CDR3 has 15 residues. The CDR3 DNA is TGTGCCAGCAGCCAAGATTACGCAGCGGCGGAGACCCAGTACTTC. Protein: CASSQDYAAAETQYF.

This clonotype was seen many times. The rearrangement links TRBV6-5 to TRBJ1-3; D is uncertain. This CDR3 is built from 13 residues. The V gene lost 0 bases and the J gene lost 2 bases, with 2 bases spanning the gap. Germline loops: CDR1 MNHEY, CDR2 SVGAGI. This CDR3 is CASSYSPGNTIYF. The CDR3 DNA sequence: TGTGCCAGCAGTTACTCTCCTGGAAACACCATATATTTT.

This clonotype has at least ten counts. V is TRBV5-4 and J is TRBJ1-2; no clear D. The V gene's germline CDR1 is SGHNT and CDR2 YYREEE (reference sequence). CDR3 size: 12 residues. V was clipped by 1 base and J by 6 bases, with 7 bases between them. The DNA of the CDR3 is TGTGCCAGCAGCTTGTCCAGAGATGGCTACACCTTC. This gives the protein CASSLSRDGYTF. Full variable domain (outside the CDR3, taken from reference TRBV5-4 and TRBJ1-2): ETGVTQSPTHLIKTRGQQVTLRCSSQSGHNTVSWYQQALGQGPQFIFQYYREEENGRGNFPPRFSGLQFPNYSSELNVNALELDDSALYLCASSLSRDGYTFGSGTRLTVV.

This clonotype was picked up many times. The chain employs TRBV28 and TRBJ2-2; D is perhaps TRBD2 (6 bases). V lost 7 bases and J lost 3, with 12 bases in between. Germline V lookup: CDR1 MDHEN, CDR2 SYDVKM. CDR3 size: 14 residues. The CDR3 region has the DNA TGTGCCAGCACCGGACCGGGGGACACCGGGGAGCTGTTTTTT. Protein sequence: CASTGPGDTGELFF.

The V and J genes are TRBV12-3 or TRBV12-4 and TRBJ2-7, with TRBD2 identical over 8 bases. This CDR3 is 15 amino acids long. With 3 bases clipped from V and 4 bases from J, the junction kept 8 bases outside the gene matches. CDR3 protein: CASSLSGGPRYEQYF. The CDR3, as DNA: TGTGCCAGCAGTTTGTCGGGGGGGCCTCGGTACGAGCAGTACTTC.

The gene calls are TRBV3-1 and TRBJ1-1, with D tentatively TRBD1 (6 bases). Germline V gene sequence: CDR1 LGHDT, CDR2 YNNKEL (reference sequence). Trimming stripped 3 bases from V and 0 bases from J, with 20 bases between. There are 18 residues in the CDR3. CDR3 in amino acids: CASSHYQGNTLMNTEAFF. CDR3 nucleotide sequence: TGTGCCAGCAGCCACTATCAGGGGAATACCCTTATGAACACTGAAGCTTTCTTT.

This clonotype was recorded a few times. The chain joins TRBV6-5 to TRBJ2-2, with D hard to call. Trimming took off 10 bases at V and 4 bases at J, with 7 bases between the two ends. The CDR3 covers 11 residues. In germline, CDR1 is MNHEY, CDR2 SVGAGI. CDR3 sequence (DNA): TGTGCCACCCAATCCACCGGGGAGCTGTTTTTT. Translating it yields CATQSTGELFF.

This clonotype was seen a handful of times. The gene calls are TRBV5-1 and TRBJ1-1; D gene ambiguous. The CDR3 spans 14 residues. Per germline, CDR1 SGHRS and CDR2 YFSETQ. Trimming removed 0 bases at V and 6 bases at J, with 12 bases between. The CDR3 DNA sequence: TGCGCCAGCAGCTTGGGAACAGTAGTTGCTGAAGCTTTCTTT. Translation gives CASSLGTVVAEAFF.

The CDR3 DNA reads TGTGCCAGCAGCCCTTCGGGGGCGTGGGGCTACACCTTC. Its translation is CASSPSGAWGYTF. The V gene is TRBV6-6, the J gene TRBJ1-2; maybe TRBD1 (6 bases). This CDR3 spans 13 amino acids. The V and J ends lost 6 bases and 8 bases respectively, with 16 bases between them. The germline V gene encodes CDR1 MNHNY and CDR2 SVGAGI (reference sequence).

This clonotype was counted between two and nine times. The chain is built from TRBV6-4 and TRBJ2-2; D gene uncertain. The ends were cut back, 3 bases at V and 4 bases at J, with 3 bases in the middle. CDR1 is MRHNA, CDR2 SNTAGT, per germline. The CDR3 covers 12 residues. Here the CDR3 DNA reads TGTGCCAGCAGTGATGGCACCGGGGAGCTGTTTTTT. Amino acid sequence: CASSDGTGELFF.

This clonotype showed up just a few times. The chain is built from TRBV6-5 and TRBJ1-6; tentatively, D is TRBD1 (6 bases). CDR3 length: 16 amino acids. Germline CDR1 and CDR2: MNHEY and SVGAGI. The V end lost 0 bases, the J end lost 4 bases, and 10 bases lay between the germline ends. CDR3 protein: CASSYSSGVYNSPLHF. The CDR3 DNA follows: TGTGCCAGCAGTTACTCGTCAGGGGTTTATAATTCACCCCTCCACTTT.

This clonotype was found many times. V usage is TRBV7-6 and J usage is TRBJ1-3, with a weak D call TRBD1 (5 bases). Germline V gene sequence: CDR1 SGHVS, CDR2 FNYEAQ. This CDR3 spans 14 amino acids. Trimming took off 5 bases at V and 4 bases at J, with 12 bases between the two ends. In DNA, the CDR3 is TGTGCCAGCAGCGTCACAGGTGAAGGAAACACCATATATTTT. Residues: CASSVTGEGNTIYF.

J is TRBJ2-1 and V is TRBV15; a weak D match, TRBD1 (6 bases). CDR3 size: 16 residues. Looked up from germline, CDR1 is LNHNV and CDR2 is YYDKDF (reference sequence). With 4 bases removed from V and 7 bases from J, the gap between germline ends came to 20 bases. For the CDR3, the DNA is TGTGCCACCAGCAAACAACAGGGAATCTACCGGAATGAGCAGTTCTTC. Translating gives CATSKQQGIYRNEQFF.

This clonotype was counted ten times or more. The chain has TRBV10-1 and TRBJ2-7; the match to TRBD2 covers 13 bases. Unmatched junction bases numbered 8, after V lost 8 bases and J lost 4 bases. There are 15 residues in the CDR3. The germline CDR1 and CDR2 sequences are WNHNN and SYGVQD (reference sequence). The CDR3 spells CASGRTSGRLYEQYF. The CDR3 region has the DNA TGCGCCAGCGGGAGGACTAGCGGGAGACTTTACGAGCAGTACTTC.

This clonotype appeared many times. This rearrangement joins TRBV7-3 to TRBJ1-2; maybe TRBD1 (5 bases). CDR3 length: 17 residues. The germline V gene encodes CDR1 SGHTA and CDR2 FQGTGA. V gave up 3 bases and J gave up 8 bases, with 25 bases separating them. The CDR3 DNA reads as TGTGCCAGCAGCTTGATGGGGAACCTGGGGAGGGGCGGAGGCTACACCTTC. Protein product: CASSLMGNLGRGGGYTF.